The clone carrying this TCR beta chain has just a few counts. The data originate from a study of blood T cells in healthy people across ages. It was with a sample-barcoded 5' primer and a J-beta primer mix that a second PCR of roughly 6 to 12 cycles was run. Each CDR3 protein is one row after TCRdb ran MiXCR on the 5' RACE reads. Among 650,000 to 1,000,000 distinct CDR3 sequences listed, 36% were seen once. Trimming took 4 bases from V and 2 from J, leaving 14 bases between them. CDR3 length: 15 amino acids. Per the germline V gene, CDR1 is SGDLS and CDR2 is YYNGEE. Donors each provided ten milliliters of peripheral blood. Total RNA was isolated from each sample in quantities of at least 6 micrograms.

V and J are TRBV9 and TRBJ2-3, with TRBD2 as a possible D gene (5 bases). The receptor was derived from a man aged 18 to 29 in good health. Sequences were obtained from blood. The CDR3 protein is CASSFREGSTDTQYF. Written as DNA, the CDR3 is TGTGCCAGCAGCTTCCGAGAGGGTTCCACAGATACGCAGTATTTT.